The rows below give T cell receptor beta chains drawn from one sample of a study of blood T cell repertoires in COVID-19. Libraries were prepared by immunoSEQ multiplex PCR; TCRdb keeps only in-frame clonotypes and omits some of them. The table has 150,000 to 200,000 clones, approximately 80% seen once. The specimen was PBMCs or T cells enriched from blood (not recorded which). These receptors were collected from a woman aged 60 to 75 who had recovered from COVID-19. Both conserved end residues are part of each CDR3. D genes are given only for firm matches. Size tells how often a clone was seen (once, few, many) or the class of an expanded clone, and some rows leave it out.

d_gene	abundance	v_gene	j_gene	len	CDR3aa	CDR3nt
TRBD1	-	TRBV19	TRBJ2-3	14	CASSAGQGRDTQYF	TGTGCCAGTAGTGCCGGACAGGGGAGGGATACGCAGTATTTT
TRBD2	-	TRBV7-2	TRBJ2-1	15	CASSLGLAGGNEQFF	TGTGCCAGCAGCTTAGGGCTAGCGGGGGGGAATGAGCAGTTCTTC
TRBD2	-	TRBV6-5	TRBJ2-1	15	CATRTSGGGSGEQFF	TGTGCCACTAGGACTAGCGGGGGGGGTAGCGGTGAGCAGTTCTTC
TRBD1	-	TRBV10-3	TRBJ2-7	14	CATETGELPYEQYF	TGTGCCACAGAAACAGGGGAGCTTCCCTACGAGCAGTACTTC
-	-	TRBV5-6	TRBJ2-6	15	CASSLAGTGANVLTF	TGTGCCAGCAGCTTGGCAGGGACTGGGGCCAACGTCCTGACTTTC
-	-	TRBV4-2	TRBJ2-1	13	CASSQDPVNEQFF	TGTGCCAGCAGCCAAGATCCGGTAAATGAGCAGTTCTTC
-	once	TRBV27	TRBJ1-1	15	CASSNGGGLNTEAFF	TGTGCCAGCAGTAACGGCGGGGGGCTGAACACTGAAGCTTTCTTT
TRBD1	-	TRBV24-1	TRBJ1-5	16	CATRYTDRGSNQPQHF	TGTGCCACCAGATACACAGACAGGGGTAGCAATCAGCCCCAGCATTTT
TRBD1	-	TRBV19	TRBJ1-1	14	CASSVNRGRTEAFF	TGTGCCAGTAGTGTGAACAGGGGGCGGACTGAAGCTTTCTTT
TRBD2	few	TRBV7-9	TRBJ2-3	15	CASSGGTSGVNTQYF	TGTGCCAGCAGCGGTGGTACTAGCGGGGTGAATACGCAGTATTTT
-	-	TRBV19	TRBJ1-5	15	CASSMSGAGNQPQHF	TGTGCCAGTAGTATGAGTGGGGCTGGTAATCAGCCCCAGCATTTT
TRBD1	-	TRBV5-1	TRBJ2-3	15	CASGPWDSSADTQYF	TGCGCCAGCGGGCCGTGGGACAGTAGCGCAGATACGCAGTATTTT
-	-	TRBV19	TRBJ1-2	12	CASSTDTYGYTF	TGTGCCAGTAGTACCGACACGTATGGCTACACCTTC